These 22 T cell receptor beta chains share one sample of origin, sequenced in a study of T cell repertoires in cytomegalovirus infection. MiXCR was run by TCRdb on the reads, yielding one entry per CDR3 protein. The sample has 550,000 to 850,000 distinct CDR3 sequences; around 31% are singletons. These receptors have no identified antigens. Sequencing used cultured PBMCs, obtained from culture after CMV antigen stimulation. These receptor sequences come from a human donor in good health (CMV status not recorded). Some clones in this sample may be carry-over from other donors' samples.

This clonotype was seen only once. Its ends do not fully match the called genes, so a read error is possible. The J gene is TRBJ2-1, the V gene TRBV27, with no clear D. In germline, CDR1 is MNHEY, CDR2 SMNVEV (reference sequence). This CDR3 region has 16 residues. For the CDR3, the DNA is TGTGCCAGCAGTTTAACACCCCCCAGGTCCTCCAATGAGCAGTTCTTC. Translated: CASSLTPPRSSNEQFF.

The J gene is TRBJ1-2, the V gene TRBV29-1; D gene unclear. The length of the CDR3 is 15 residues. Germline loops: CDR1 SQVTM, CDR2 ANQGSEA. V lost 6 bases, J lost 1 base, and 18 bases lay in between. CDR3 sequence (DNA): TGCAGCGTAGATAGAGGTACAGAAGATAACTATGGCTACACCTTC. Amino acid sequence: CSVDRGTEDNYGYTF. Full variable domain (rest looked up from reference TRBV29-1 and TRBJ1-2): SAVISQKPSRDICQRGTSLTIQCQVDSQVTMMFWYRQQPGQSLTLIATANQGSEATYESGFVIDKFPISRPNLTFSTLTVSNMSPEDSSIYLCSVDRGTEDNYGYTFGSGTRLTVV.

The chain joins TRBV6-2 or TRBV6-3 to TRBJ2-1; D perhaps matches TRBD2 (6 bases). The CDR3 sequence is 14 residues long. Trimming removed 7 bases from V and 8 bases from J, with 18 bases in between. CDR1 MNHEY and CDR2 SVGEGT come from the germline V gene. Here the CDR3 reads CASTPRLVRDEQFF. For the CDR3, the DNA is TGTGCCAGCACCCCGAGACTAGTGCGGGATGAGCAGTTCTTC.

This clonotype was seen more than once but under ten times. V usage is TRBV11-2 and J usage is TRBJ1-5; D perhaps matches TRBD1 (6 bases). Germline V lookup: CDR1 SGHAT, CDR2 FQNNGV. This CDR3 region has 15 residues. The V gene lost 1 base and the J gene lost 6 bases, with 13 bases spanning the gap. This CDR3 reads CASSLGSGVGQPQHF. CDR3 DNA: TGTGCCAGCAGCTTAGGCTCAGGGGTCGGTCAGCCCCAGCATTTT.

The chain uses TRBV12-3 or TRBV12-4 and TRBJ2-2, with D possibly being TRBD1 (6 bases). Between the trimmed V and J ends, which lost 8 bases and 3 bases, there was a span of 19 bases. CDR3 length: 16 residues. This chain's CDR3 is CASLTPGQGYTGELFF. The CDR3 nucleotides read TGTGCCAGCCTTACCCCGGGGCAGGGGTACACCGGGGAGCTGTTTTTT.

The table lists this clonotype with a few counts. The rearrangement links TRBV12-3 or TRBV12-4 to TRBJ2-5; possible D gene TRBD1, 5 bases. This CDR3 region has 17 residues. The V gene lost 3 bases and the J gene lost 0 bases, with 17 bases spanning the gap. The CDR3 is CASSLGQGNRYQETQYF. The CDR3 bases are TGTGCCAGCAGTTTGGGGCAGGGAAACAGGTACCAAGAGACCCAGTACTTC.

The chain uses TRBV5-1 and TRBJ2-3; D gene unclear. The CDR3 is 14 amino acids. Trimming pared 4 bases from V and 5 bases from J, leaving 14 bases between. Germline CDR1 reads SGHRS; CDR2 reads YFSETQ. The CDR3 DNA is TGCGCCAGCAGCCCGATTGTTCGCGGAGATACGCAGTATTTT. Translating it yields CASSPIVRGDTQYF.

This chain joins TRBV4-3 and TRBJ2-4; 7 bases agree with TRBD1. With 1 base clipped from V and 9 bases from J, the junction kept 3 bases outside the gene matches. Germline V gene lookup returns CDR1 LGHNA and CDR2 YSLEER. This CDR3 has 13 amino acids. This chain's CDR3 is CASSQVQGTIQYF. The CDR3 DNA follows: TGCGCCAGCAGCCAAGTACAGGGGACCATTCAGTACTTC.

This clonotype has a count of ten or more. The CDR3 DNA sequence: TGTGCCAGCAGCTTCGGGGACAGCCGAGCCTACGAGCAGTACTTC. Translation: CASSFGDSRAYEQYF. The chain has TRBV7-2 and TRBJ2-7; 7 positions agree with TRBD1. The CDR3 is 15 residues long. Germline-derived CDR1 and CDR2 are SGHTA and FQGNSA. V lost 3 bases, J lost 2 bases, and 7 bases stayed unmatched.

This sequence joins TRBV5-4 and TRBJ2-7; 11 positions agree with TRBD1. The CDR3 is 14 amino acids. The V segment lost 2 bases and the J segment 9 bases; nucleotides outside the gene matches: 7. Germline V gene data show CDR1 as SGHNT and CDR2 as YYREEE (reference sequence). CDR3 region: CASSFGTGGFGQYF. The CDR3 DNA is TGTGCCAGCAGCTTTGGGACAGGGGGTTTCGGGCAGTACTTC.

This clonotype was found many times. This sequence joins TRBV28 and TRBJ1-5; 8 positions match TRBD1. The CDR3 totals 16 residues. Trimming took 4 bases from V and 4 from J; bases not matched to a gene: 9. Germline V CDR1 and CDR2: MDHEN, SYDVKM. In nucleotides, the CDR3 is TGTGCCAGCAGTTCCTTAAAGGGGGACAGGAATCAGCCCCAGCATTTT. As protein: CASSSLKGDRNQPQHF.

This chain joins TRBV6-2 or TRBV6-3 and TRBJ2-6; TRBD1 agrees at 8 bases. The CDR3 sequence is 19 residues long. Germline CDR1 is MNHEY and CDR2 is SVGEGT. Germline trimming cut 5 bases from V and 1 base from J; bases unmatched to any gene: 13. The CDR3 loop reads CASSQWTGTTTSGANVLTF. The CDR3 nucleotides are TGTGCCAGCAGTCAATGGACAGGGACAACAACTTCTGGGGCCAACGTCCTGACTTTC.

This chain joins TRBV12-3 or TRBV12-4 and TRBJ1-6, with 7 nucleotides matching TRBD1. V shed 3 bases and J 8 bases; nucleotides not matched to a gene: 7. The CDR3 has 15 residues. The DNA for the CDR3 is TGTGCCAGCAGTTTTCAGGGGGTTCGGGATTCACCCCTCCACTTT. Residues: CASSFQGVRDSPLHF.

The chain joins TRBV7-2 to TRBJ2-1; 7 bases map to TRBD1. This CDR3 contains 13 residues. Germline V gene sequence: CDR1 SGHTA, CDR2 FQGNSA. Germline trimming cut 5 bases from V and 5 bases from J; bases unmatched to any gene: 3. CDR3 nucleotide sequence: TGTGCCAGCAGCCAGGACAGGCACAATGAGCAGTTCTTC. This encodes CASSQDRHNEQFF.

CDR3 sequence: CASNPLWLRDDTDTQYF. The CDR3 DNA follows: TGTGCCAGCAACCCCCTTTGGCTCCGGGACGACACAGATACGCAGTATTTT. The chain links TRBV6-1 to TRBJ2-3; the D gene could be TRBD1 or TRBD2 (5 bases each). The germline V and J ends were trimmed by 7 bases and 2 bases, with 22 bases remaining between them. From germline, CDR1 is MNHNS and CDR2 SASEGT. The CDR3 is 17 residues long.

Comments on this clonotype: One end of the junction is discordant with germline, which a read error may explain. The chain recombines TRBV20-1 with TRBJ2-1; D is uncertain. This CDR3 comprises 15 residues. The V gene's germline CDR1 is DFQATT and CDR2 SNEGSKA (reference sequence). CDR3 sequence: CSAGELRGLNNEQFF. For the CDR3, the DNA is TGCAGTGCTGGAGAGTTACGTGGGCTTAACAATGAGCAGTTCTTC.

J is TRBJ2-2 and V is TRBV7-8; 9 bases are shared with TRBD2. This CDR3 has 17 amino acids. After removal of 5 bases from V and 5 bases from J, the junction contained 12 bases not matched to a gene. The germline CDR1 and CDR2 sequences are SGHVS and FQNEAQ. The CDR3 region is CASSILLAGEGTGELFF. As DNA, the CDR3 is TGTGCCAGCAGCATTCTCTTAGCGGGGGAGGGGACCGGGGAGCTGTTTTTT.

This sequence joins TRBV9 and TRBJ2-1; D is unresolved. Germline V gene lookup returns CDR1 SGDLS and CDR2 YYNGEE. The V gene lost 0 bases and the J gene lost 6 bases, with 10 bases spanning the gap. The CDR3 consists of 14 residues. The CDR3 DNA follows: TGTGCCAGCAGCGTAGCCCATCTGGGCAATGAGCAGTTCTTC. Amino acids: CASSVAHLGNEQFF.

The chain has TRBV7-6 and TRBJ2-1, with TRBD1 matching 9 bases. Germline V gene lookup returns CDR1 SGHVS and CDR2 FNYEAQ. Trimming at V came to 3 bases and at J to 12 bases, leaving 3 bases not matched to a gene. CDR3 length: 12 residues. CDR3 sequence: CASSFGTGTQFF. CDR3 sequence (DNA): TGTGCCAGCAGCTTTGGGACAGGGACGCAGTTCTTC.

The J gene is TRBJ1-2, the V gene TRBV2; 8 bases agree with TRBD1. V gave up 0 bases and J gave up 4 bases; unmatched junction bases: 7. The germline V gene has CDR1 SNHLY and CDR2 FYNNEI. The CDR3 covers 16 residues. The CDR3 reads CASSEAGQGLFYGYTF. DNA of the CDR3: TGTGCCAGCAGTGAAGCTGGACAGGGCCTATTCTATGGCTACACCTTC.

The gene calls are TRBV10-3 and TRBJ2-3; D perhaps matches TRBD1 (6 bases). The CDR3 extends over 13 amino acids. The V gene's germline CDR1 is ENHRY and CDR2 SYGVKD. V lost 8 bases and J lost 0, with 9 bases in between. This chain's CDR3 is CAIGGQSTDTQYF. The CDR3 DNA is TGTGCCATCGGAGGACAGAGCACAGATACGCAGTATTTT.

This clonotype was observed once. CDR3 sequence (DNA): TGCAGTGCTAGAGATCGGGTGAATAGCAATCAGCCCCAGCATTTT. Residues: CSARDRVNSNQPQHF. The chain has TRBV20-1 and TRBJ1-5; no clear D. From germline, CDR1 is DFQATT and CDR2 SNEGSKA (reference sequence). The ends were cut back, 0 bases at V and 0 bases at J, with 9 bases in the middle. The CDR3 consists of 15 residues.